This T cell receptor beta chain was sequenced in a study of post-analysis software for immune sequencing data. Study outcomes and limitations: Patients showed TRBV5-6, TRBV5-1 and TRBV20-1 among roughly five TRBV segments more frequent than in controls.

Comment on this clonotype: As yet, its antigen is unknown.

Unique molecular identifiers were built into the TCR beta cDNA libraries. TCRdb re-called the PCR reads with MiXCR, one entry per CDR3 protein. This table holds more than 500,000 distinct CDR3 sequences, 30% to 40% found once. The CDR3 extends over 10 amino acids. V was shortened by 8 bases and J by 6 bases, with 7 bases between the two germline ends. The germline V gene encodes CDR1 SNHLY and CDR2 FYNNEI. Material: blood. The rearrangement uses TRBV2 and TRBJ1-2; D is unclear. This clonotype originated in a girl under 18 with multiple sclerosis. CDR3 sequence reads: CASGRDGYTF. CDR3 bases: TGTGCCAGCGGGAGAGATGGCTACACCTTC.